The 13 T cell receptor beta chains presented below share a single source sample, sequenced in a study of T cell responses to AZD1222 COVID-19 vaccine. Profiling relied on immunoSEQ multiplex PCR, and the TCRdb table lists in-frame clones only, not all of them. The sample yields about 100,000 clones, about 89% seen once. Material: peripheral blood, obtained 28 days after the second AZD1222 dose. Receptor source: an adult who received the AZD1222 COVID-19 vaccine.

The table lists this clone with a count of one. J is TRBJ1-2 and V is TRBV6-5; the match to TRBD1 covers 9 bases. The V gene's germline CDR1 is MNHEY and CDR2 SVGAGI. V lost 7 bases and J lost 8; bases outside the gene matches: 8. The CDR3 totals 13 residues. The DNA of the CDR3 is TGTGCCAGCACTGGGACAGGGTTCGTAGGCTACACCTTC. Translating gives CASTGTGFVGYTF.

The CDR3 loop reads CASSLVRETNSPLHF. The CDR3 DNA is TGTGCCAGCAGCTTGGTAAGAGAGACCAATTCACCCCTCCACTTT. V usage is TRBV5-6 and J usage is TRBJ1-6; D gene ambiguous. CDR3 length equals 15 residues. The germline CDR1 and CDR2 sequences are SGHDT and YYEEEE. Trimming shortened V by 0 bases and J by 7 bases, and 11 bases separated the two germline ends.

This chain links TRBV11-2 with TRBJ2-7; D perhaps matches TRBD2 (6 bases). This CDR3 is built from 13 residues. V lost 6 bases and J 3 bases, leaving 12 bases between the germline ends. The germline V gene encodes CDR1 SGHAT and CDR2 FQNNGV. The CDR3 here is CASRPGLLYEQYF. CDR3 coding DNA: TGTGCCAGCAGACCGGGACTTCTCTACGAGCAGTACTTC.

The chain's CDR3 is CASRTTSGSYNEQFF. The CDR3 nucleotides are TGTGCAAGTCGCACGACTAGCGGCTCCTACAATGAGCAGTTCTTC. V usage is TRBV12-2 and J usage is TRBJ2-1; TRBD2, the table's D call, was not compared with the DNA. TRBV12-2 corresponds to a pseudogene. The CDR3 length is 15 residues.

The rearrangement links TRBV5-8 to TRBJ2-3, with D perhaps given as TRBD1 or TRBD2 (5 bases each). Trimming took off 4 bases at V and 4 bases at J, with 19 bases between the two ends. The CDR3 sequence is 16 residues long. Germline V lookup: CDR1 SGHTS, CDR2 YDEGEE. CDR3 amino acids: CASSKTGTASSDTQYF. The DNA for the CDR3 is TGTGCCAGCAGCAAAACCGGGACGGCATCTTCAGATACGCAGTATTTT.

The chain employs TRBV28 and TRBJ2-1; TRBD1 might be the D (5 bases). This CDR3 comprises 12 residues. V lost 5 bases, J lost 12 bases, and 14 bases lay in between. Germline V gene sequence: CDR1 MDHEN, CDR2 SYDVKM. The CDR3 coding sequence is TGTGCCAGCAGTCTATACAGGCAACGGCAGTTCTTC. Protein sequence: CASSLYRQRQFF.

In DNA form, the CDR3 reads TGTGCCAGCAGCGTAGGACCGGGGGCTAACTATGGCTACACCTTC. Translating it yields CASSVGPGANYGYTF. V and J are TRBV9 and TRBJ1-2; D possibly corresponds to TRBD1 (5 bases). With 0 bases removed from V and 0 bases from J, the gap between germline ends came to 9 bases. The length of the CDR3 is 15 residues. CDR1 is SGDLS, CDR2 YYNGEE, per germline. Complete variable domain (other parts from reference TRBV9 and TRBJ1-2): DSGVTQTPKHLITATGQRVTLRCSPRSGDLSVYWYQQSLDQGLQFLIQYYNGEERAKGNILERFSAQQFPDLHSELNLSSLELGDSALYFCASSVGPGANYGYTFGSGTRLTVV.

This rearrangement joins TRBV3-1 (or the pseudogene TRBV3-2) to TRBJ2-3; 12 bases line up with TRBD2. CDR3 length: 14 residues. CDR1 and CDR2 (germline): LGHDT, YNNKEL (reference sequence). Germline trimming cut 7 bases from V and 13 bases from J; bases unmatched to any gene: 12. The CDR3 DNA reads TGTGCCAGCAATCCGGCGGCTAGCGGGAGGGGCAAGTATTTT. It encodes CASNPAASGRGKYF.

This clone was counted once. This chain connects TRBV5-6 to TRBJ1-2, with TRBD1 matching over 7 bases. Germline loops: CDR1 SGHDT, CDR2 YYEEEE. J gave up 4 bases and V 4 bases, and 4 bases lay outside the gene matches. The CDR3 extends over 13 amino acids. The CDR3: CASSGGDSYGYTF. The CDR3 nucleotides are TGTGCCAGCAGCGGGGGGGACAGCTATGGCTACACCTTC.

The V gene is TRBV20-1, the J gene TRBJ2-5; 8 nucleotides match TRBD2. The junction had 10 bases not matched to a gene; V was cut back by 3 bases and J by 4 bases. The CDR3 length is 15 residues. Germline V gene lookup returns CDR1 DFQATT and CDR2 SNEGSKA (reference sequence). Here the CDR3 reads CSASRPAGVVETQYF. The CDR3 DNA follows: TGCAGTGCTAGTCGTCCAGCGGGAGTAGTAGAGACCCAGTACTTC.

The chain links TRBV5-1 to TRBJ2-1; 7 bases are shared with TRBD2. This CDR3 has 15 amino acids. Per germline, CDR1 SGHRS and CDR2 YFSETQ. V gave up 0 bases and J gave up 6 bases; unmatched junction bases: 6. CDR3 DNA sequence: TGCGCCAGCAGCTTGGCTACGGGGGGTCTCAATGAGCAGTTCTTC. Its translation: CASSLATGGLNEQFF.

The genes are TRBV28 and TRBJ1-1; D uncertain. The V gene's germline CDR1 is MDHEN and CDR2 SYDVKM. The CDR3 runs 13 residues. Between the trimmed V and J ends, which lost 5 bases and 7 bases, there was a span of 14 bases. DNA of the CDR3: TGTGCCAGCAGTCTGAGAGATTCCCTTGAAGCTTTCTTT. Its protein product is CASSLRDSLEAFF.

This CDR3 reads CASSQNYNEQFF. The CDR3 nucleotides read TGTGCCAGCAGTCAAAATTACAATGAGCAGTTCTTC. The rearrangement joins TRBV12-3 or TRBV12-4 to TRBJ2-1; D call uncertain. V was shortened by 5 bases and J by 4 bases, with 6 bases between the two germline ends. The CDR3 has 12 residues.